The 20 T cell receptor beta chains below were found in one sample sequenced in a study of monozygotic twins with inflammatory bowel disease. After re-calling the 5' RACE reads, TCRdb lists one entry per CDR3 protein, DNA absent. The sample's table shows about 420,000 distinct CDR3 sequences. Source material: blood. These receptors were obtained from a human donor with ulcerative colitis or Crohn's disease, or a healthy co-twin of an affected twin (not recorded which).

This sequence joins TRBV9 and TRBJ2-3; the TRBD1 assignment by TCRdb is unverifiable without DNA. CDR3 length equals 16 residues. CDR1 is SGDLS and CDR2 is YYNGEE in the germline V gene. The CDR3 sequence is CASSARRGPSTDTQYF.

The chain links TRBV2 to TRBJ1-1. This CDR3 has 14 amino acids. Germline V gene data show CDR1 as SNHLY and CDR2 as FYNNEI. CDR3: CASSEALMNTEAFF. The entire variable domain, with the rest obtained from reference TRBV2 and TRBJ1-1, is as follows: EPEVTQTPSHQVTQMGQEVILRCVPISNHLYFYWYRQILGQKVEFLVSFYNNEISEKSEIFDDQFSVERPDGSNFTLKIRSTKLEDSAMYFCASSEALMNTEAFFGQGTRLTVV.

The chain recombines TRBV27 with TRBJ2-1; TCRdb's D call, TRBD2, is unchecked because there is no DNA. The germline V gene encodes CDR1 MNHEY and CDR2 SMNVEV (reference sequence). The CDR3 runs 12 residues. CDR3 protein: CAGLADYNEQFF.

The CDR3 sequence is CATSRDRSSGEQFF. This rearrangement joins TRBV15 to TRBJ2-1. Looked up from germline, CDR1 is LNHNV and CDR2 is YYDKDF (reference sequence). This CDR3 has 14 amino acids.

The chain couples TRBV27 to TRBJ1-1; there is no DNA to check the TCRdb D call of TRBD1. The germline gives CDR1 MNHEY, CDR2 SMNVEV (reference sequence). This CDR3 is 16 amino acids long. The CDR3: CASGGLQDPDFTEAFF.

The chain employs TRBV6-5 and TRBJ1-4; there is no DNA to check the TCRdb D call of TRBD1. This CDR3 is 16 amino acids long. Germline V gives CDR1 MNHEY, CDR2 SVGAGI. The CDR3 is CASSYSGDSSAEKLFF.

This chain uses TRBV6-5 with TRBJ2-1; TCRdb lists TRBD2, though no DNA is available to test this call. In germline, CDR1 is MNHEY, CDR2 SVGAGI. The CDR3 covers 16 residues. CDR3: CASSYRTSGRANEQFF.

The chain couples TRBV28 to TRBJ2-4; TCRdb gives TRBD1 as the D gene, but with no DNA this cannot be confirmed. Germline V gene sequence: CDR1 MDHEN, CDR2 SYDVKM. CDR3 length equals 16 residues. The chain's CDR3 is CASSLDLPGQQNIQYF.

The CDR3 sequence is CASSPSNRAGTEAFF. V and J are TRBV18 and TRBJ1-1; TCRdb's D call of TRBD1 is untestable without DNA. Germline values: CDR1 KGHSH, CDR2 LQKENI. The CDR3 is 15 amino acids.

V gene TRBV19 combines with J gene TRBJ1-1; the D call from TCRdb, TRBD1, cannot be confirmed without DNA. The CDR3 runs to 13 residues. Germline values: CDR1 LNHDA, CDR2 SQIVND (reference sequence). Here the CDR3 reads CASSTTGYTEAFF.

The chain recombines TRBV20-1 with TRBJ2-1. This CDR3 is built from 15 residues. The germline V gene encodes CDR1 DFQATT and CDR2 SNEGSKA (reference sequence). CDR3 in amino acids: CSASRPGFSYNEQFF.

CDR3 protein: CASSPGGHSAYEQYF. V is TRBV21-1 and J is TRBJ2-7; TCRdb proposes TRBD1, but this gene call is untestable without DNA. TRBV21-1 is tagged as a pseudogene. The CDR3 is made up of 15 amino acids.

The genes are TRBV28 and TRBJ2-7; lacking DNA, the TRBD2 call made by TCRdb goes unchecked. Per the germline V gene, CDR1 is MDHEN and CDR2 is SYDVKM. CDR3 length: 18 amino acids. CDR3: CASRGRLAGYTSSYEQYF.

The chain combines TRBV11-2 with TRBJ1-2; TCRdb indicates TRBD1, and absent DNA this call remains unverified. Per germline, CDR1 SGHAT and CDR2 FQNNGV. The CDR3 covers 13 residues. CDR3 amino acids: CASSLGQGRGYTF.

The chain uses TRBV5-1 and TRBJ2-1; the TCRdb D gene call, TRBD2, has no DNA to confirm it. CDR1 is SGHRS, CDR2 YFSETQ, per germline. The CDR3 is 17 residues long. CDR3: CASTIPGLATPNNEQFF.

The rearrangement uses TRBV20-1 and TRBJ2-6; TCRdb calls TRBD1, which cannot be checked without DNA. The germline gives CDR1 DFQATT, CDR2 SNEGSKA (reference sequence). The CDR3 runs 15 residues. CDR3 sequence reads: CSASGPTIGANVLTF.

V and J are TRBV3-1 and TRBJ2-7; TCRdb's assignment of TRBD1 cannot be checked, as there is no DNA. This CDR3 has 16 amino acids. Looked up from germline, CDR1 is LGHDT and CDR2 is YNNKEL (reference sequence). The chain's CDR3 is CASSQDLETGPSEQYF.

This rearrangement joins TRBV4-3 to TRBJ2-3. CDR3 length: 15 residues. CDR1 and CDR2 from the germline V gene are LGHNA and YSLEER. CDR3 protein: CASSQDASGTDTQYF.

J is TRBJ2-5 and V is TRBV7-9; TCRdb lists TRBD2, though no DNA is available to test this call. The germline V gene encodes CDR1 SEHNR and CDR2 FQNEAQ (reference sequence). This CDR3 region has 13 residues. The CDR3 here is CASHEREYETQYF.

The V gene is TRBV20-1, the J gene TRBJ2-1. Germline V lookup: CDR1 DFQATT, CDR2 SNEGSKA (reference sequence). CDR3 length: 14 residues. CDR3 protein: CSARKSATYNEQFF.